These T cell receptor beta chains were read from a single sample in a study of T-cell memory formation after mild COVID-19. One entry per CDR3 protein, called by TCRdb with MiXCR from the 5' RACE reads. The sample carries 220,000 or so distinct CDR3 sequences, more than 8% recorded once. Sequenced input: PBMCs or a T cell subset sorted from them (not recorded which). All receptors come from a man aged 18 to 30 who had mild COVID-19 (a few samples of this study predate the infection). Cell type and time point are not known. CDR3s leave out the opening cysteine and the closing phenylalanine or tryptophan. Each record gives: J gene, V gene, CDR3 protein.

j_gene: TRBJ1-2
v_gene: TRBV5-1
CDR3aa: ASSPGSRGYT

j_gene: TRBJ2-5
v_gene: TRBV10-3
CDR3aa: AISVSAETQY

j_gene: TRBJ2-7
v_gene: TRBV3-1
CDR3aa: ASSQYTASYEQY

j_gene: TRBJ1-2
v_gene: TRBV20-1
CDR3aa: SARDGGFRGYT

j_gene: TRBJ2-4
v_gene: TRBV25-1
CDR3aa: ASSERTTLS

j_gene: TRBJ1-5
v_gene: TRBV7-2
CDR3aa: ASSLVVGGYQPQH

j_gene: TRBJ2-3
v_gene: TRBV20-1
CDR3aa: SAVDKSSTDTQY

j_gene: TRBJ1-5
v_gene: TRBV6-5
CDR3aa: ASSKQGRDQPQH

j_gene: TRBJ1-5
v_gene: TRBV4-1
CDR3aa: ASSPSGFSNQPQH

j_gene: TRBJ1-1
v_gene: TRBV12-3/TRBV12-4
CDR3aa: ASSLASGLVTEAF

j_gene: TRBJ2-5
v_gene: TRBV7-2
CDR3aa: ASSSMVQETQY

j_gene: TRBJ2-3
v_gene: TRBV7-8
CDR3aa: ASSWQDGNTQY

j_gene: TRBJ1-5
v_gene: TRBV28
CDR3aa: ASSRRGTNQPQH

j_gene: TRBJ2-5
v_gene: TRBV5-1
CDR3aa: ASSLGGLGEETQY

j_gene: TRBJ2-2
v_gene: TRBV23-1
CDR3aa: ASSQGHFDTGELF

j_gene: TRBJ1-3
v_gene: TRBV7-6
CDR3aa: ASSSGVPPGNTIY